The T cell receptor (beta chain) under discussion was sequenced for a study of sequential checkpoint blockade in melanoma. Overall study context: Randomization was 1:1 between first-line nivolumab→ipilimumab and ipilimumab→nivolumab.

Generated by immunoSEQ multiplex PCR, the TCRdb table keeps only in-frame clones and is missing some. The sample has 25,000 to 30,000 clones, 77% seen once. Treatment in this sample: randomized to nivolumab then ipilimumab (arm A) or the reverse (arm B). Trimming shortened V by 2 bases and J by 9 bases, and 11 bases separated the two germline ends. CDR1 and CDR2 (germline): MNHNS, SASEGT. The CDR3 contains 14 residues. The TCR comes from a human donor with melanoma. This rearrangement joins TRBV6-1 to TRBJ1-6, with D perhaps matching TRBD1 (5 bases). Sequences were derived from CD8+ T cells sorted from blood (inferred from file names), sampled from a patient given nivolumab and ipilimumab in sequence. CDR3 in amino acids: CASSEQGSSSPLHF. In DNA, the CDR3 is TGTGCCAGCAGTGAACAGGGATCTAGTTCACCCCTCCACTTT.